What follows are 19 T cell receptor beta chains derived from one specimen sequenced in a study of T-cell memory formation after mild COVID-19. From the 5' RACE reads, TCRdb called clonotypes with MiXCR, one entry per CDR3 protein. The sample lists 140,000 to 150,000 distinct CDR3 sequences, 25% occurring once. The sample consisted of PBMCs or a T cell subset sorted from them (not recorded which). These receptors were collected from an adult woman who had mild COVID-19 (a few samples of this study predate the infection). Cell type and time point are not known.

This clonotype has more than one count but fewer than ten. The chain employs TRBV3-1 and TRBJ1-1; TRBD1 matches at 8 bases. Germline loops: CDR1 LGHDT, CDR2 YNNKEL (reference sequence). After removal of 1 base from V and 3 bases from J, the junction contained 7 bases not matched to a gene. The CDR3 is 16 amino acids. CDR3 amino acids: CASSQVRGRRDTEAFF. For the CDR3, the DNA is TGTGCCAGCAGCCAAGTCAGGGGGCGGCGGGACACTGAAGCTTTCTTT.

This rearrangement joins TRBV9 to TRBJ1-1, with 8 bases fitting TRBD1. J lost 6 bases, V lost 3 bases, and 4 bases had no gene match. The germline CDR1 and CDR2 sequences are SGDLS and YYNGEE. This CDR3 is 13 amino acids long. CDR3 residues: CASSARTGSEAFF. The CDR3 DNA reads TGTGCCAGCAGCGCGAGGACAGGGTCTGAAGCTTTCTTT.

This clonotype has only a few counts. The gene calls are TRBV5-1 and TRBJ2-1, with a weak D call TRBD2 (6 bases). The CDR3 spans 16 residues. Trimming pared 1 base from V and 7 bases from J, leaving 18 bases between. Germline lookup yields CDR1 SGHRS and CDR2 YFSETQ. CDR3 nucleotide sequence: TGCGCCAGCAGCTTGAGTCCTTTAGCGGTCCAGAATGAGCAGTTCTTC. This translates into CASSLSPLAVQNEQFF.

This clonotype has just a few counts. The chain uses TRBV5-1 and TRBJ2-7, with TRBD2 matching over 8 bases. CDR1 SGHRS and CDR2 YFSETQ come from the germline V gene. This CDR3 region has 17 residues. V lost 0 bases, J lost 0 bases, and 8 bases stayed unmatched. CDR3 protein: CASSLASGGRPSYEQYF. In DNA, the CDR3 is TGCGCCAGCAGCTTGGCCTCGGGCGGGAGGCCCTCCTACGAGCAGTACTTC.

This clonotype was observed a few times. V usage is TRBV5-1 and J usage is TRBJ2-1; D may be TRBD2 (5 bases). The ends were cut back, 0 bases at V and 0 bases at J, with 16 bases in the middle. The germline V gene has CDR1 SGHRS and CDR2 YFSETQ. The CDR3 is 18 residues long. The CDR3, as DNA: TGCGCCAGCAGCTTGGTCGACTACCCTCCAGTCTCCTACAATGAGCAGTTCTTC. This sequence encodes CASSLVDYPPVSYNEQFF.

The V gene is TRBV9, the J gene TRBJ2-5; 8 positions agree with TRBD2. The germline V gene encodes CDR1 SGDLS and CDR2 YYNGEE. CDR3 length equals 15 residues. The junction had 14 bases not matched to a gene; V was cut back by 3 bases and J by 10 bases. The CDR3, as DNA: TGTGCCAGCAGCGCCGACGGGAGGGCCGTTGGGATCCAGTACTTC. Translated, it gives CASSADGRAVGIQYF.

This clonotype has only a few counts. The gene calls are TRBV7-3 and TRBJ1-1; D is unresolved. The V and J ends lost 0 bases and 6 bases respectively, with 17 bases between them. Germline values: CDR1 SGHTA, CDR2 FQGTGA. The CDR3 has 16 amino acids. The CDR3 loop is CASSLTPMGSNAEAFF. CDR3 coding DNA: TGTGCCAGCAGCTTAACCCCAATGGGGTCTAATGCTGAAGCTTTCTTT. The full variable domain, its missing parts supplied by reference TRBV7-3 and TRBJ1-1, is GAGVSQTPSNKVTEKGKYVELRCDPISGHTALYWYRQSLGQGPEFLIYFQGTGAADDSGLPNDRFFAVRPEGSVSTLKIQRTERGDSAVYLCASSLTPMGSNAEAFFGQGTRLTVV.

This chain connects TRBV6-6 to TRBJ2-7; 7 nucleotides match TRBD2. Trimming cost V 6 bases and J 2 bases; bases outside gene matches: 10. The CDR3 extends over 15 amino acids. Germline V gene sequence: CDR1 MNHNY, CDR2 SVGAGI (reference sequence). CDR3 protein: CASSPAGPVAYEQYF. The CDR3 DNA reads TGTGCCAGCAGCCCAGCGGGACCCGTGGCCTACGAGCAGTACTTC.

This clonotype was seen only a few times. The chain uses TRBV6-5 and TRBJ2-2, with 9 nucleotides matching TRBD1. Trimming cost V 2 bases and J 5 bases; bases outside gene matches: 6. This CDR3 has 16 residues. Germline CDR1 MNHEY, CDR2 SVGAGI. The CDR3 spells CASSYQDRGKTGELFF. As DNA, the CDR3 is TGTGCCAGCAGTTACCAAGACAGGGGGAAGACCGGGGAGCTGTTTTTT.

This clonotype was counted many times. J is TRBJ1-1 and V is TRBV12-3 or TRBV12-4; D is unresolved. Between the trimmed V and J ends, which lost 3 bases and 8 bases, there was a span of 7 bases. The CDR3 has 11 residues. The CDR3 bases are TGTGCCAGCAGTTTGGGCCCCGAAGCTTTCTTT. Its protein product is CASSLGPEAFF.

This clonotype showed up just a few times. The chain uses TRBV20-1 and TRBJ2-7; tentatively, D is TRBD2 (6 bases). Germline-derived CDR1 and CDR2 are DFQATT and SNEGSKA (reference sequence). V shed 0 bases and J shed 3 bases, with 15 bases lying between them. The CDR3 is 15 residues long. CDR3 coding DNA: TGCAGTGCTAGAGATGGGGGGTCCGCTCTCTACGAGCAGTACTTC. Translated: CSARDGGSALYEQYF.

This clonotype was detected a few times. The gene calls are TRBV7-2 and TRBJ2-7; TRBD2 agrees at 7 bases. This CDR3 contains 14 residues. The V and J ends lost 8 bases and 4 bases, in that order; junction bases with no gene match: 11. The germline V gene encodes CDR1 SGHTA and CDR2 FQGNSA. In DNA, the CDR3 is TGTGCCAGCCGGCCAGCGGGACTCTCGTACGAGCAGTACTTC. Its translation is CASRPAGLSYEQYF.

This chain uses TRBV6-5 with TRBJ2-7; 13 nucleotides match TRBD2. After removal of 0 bases from V and 2 bases from J, the junction contained 7 bases not matched to a gene. The germline V gene has CDR1 MNHEY and CDR2 SVGAGI. The CDR3 length is 18 residues. The CDR3 loop reads CASSYSPPGLAGTYEQYF. In nucleotides, the CDR3 is TGTGCCAGCAGTTACTCGCCCCCGGGACTAGCGGGAACCTACGAGCAGTACTTC.

CDR3 protein: CASSESPGQNNSPLHF. As DNA, the CDR3 is TGCGCCAGCAGCGAATCACCGGGACAAAATAATTCACCCCTCCACTTT. V gene TRBV5-1 combines with J gene TRBJ1-6; D might be TRBD1 (6 bases). The CDR3 consists of 16 residues. V lost 4 bases, J lost 5 bases, and 16 bases lay in between. Germline CDR1 reads SGHRS; CDR2 reads YFSETQ.

In its sample, this clonotype was seen a few times. J is TRBJ1-1 and V is TRBV4-3, with a possible D match to TRBD1 (5 bases). Germline V gene lookup returns CDR1 LGHNA and CDR2 YSLEER. V was clipped by 8 bases and J by 4 bases, with 20 bases between them. The CDR3 is made up of 15 amino acids. CDR3 region: CASRAGTNWATEAFF. In nucleotides, the CDR3 is TGCGCCAGCCGGGCGGGGACGAATTGGGCCACTGAAGCTTTCTTT.

This chain uses TRBV30 with TRBJ2-7, with 8 bases matching TRBD1. CDR1 GTSNPN and CDR2 SVGIG come from the germline V gene (reference sequence). The CDR3 extends over 14 amino acids. With 2 bases clipped from V and 7 bases from J, the junction kept 10 bases outside the gene matches. The CDR3 loop reads CAWSSGTGVREQYF. CDR3 DNA: TGTGCCTGGAGTTCCGGGACAGGAGTTAGGGAGCAGTACTTC. Full variable domain (missing parts from reference TRBV30 and TRBJ2-7): SQTIHQWPATLVQPVGSPLSLECTVEGTSNPNLYWYRQAAGRGLQLLFYSVGIGQISSEVPQNLSASRPQDRQFILSSKKLLLSDSGFYLCAWSSGTGVREQYFGPGTRLTVT.

V gene TRBV7-6 combines with J gene TRBJ1-2, with D possibly matching TRBD1 (5 bases). Trimming left V 10 bases short and J 5 bases short, with 20 bases between. The germline gives CDR1 SGHVS, CDR2 FNYEAQ. This CDR3 contains 14 residues. In DNA, the CDR3 is TGTGCCATCCTCGAAGGGGCACCGCGGTATGGCTACACCTTC. It encodes CAILEGAPRYGYTF.

This clonotype was counted only a few times. The chain employs TRBV9 and TRBJ2-7; 7 nucleotides match TRBD1. The CDR3 totals 14 residues. The V and J ends lost 4 bases and 4 bases, in that order; junction bases with no gene match: 8. Germline values: CDR1 SGDLS, CDR2 YYNGEE. The CDR3 is CASSLRDRPYEQYF. In DNA, the CDR3 is TGTGCCAGCAGCCTTCGGGACAGACCGTACGAGCAGTACTTC.

This chain connects TRBV25-1 to TRBJ1-4, with D perhaps TRBD1 (6 bases). Looked up from germline, CDR1 is MGHDK and CDR2 is SYGVNS. The CDR3 is 15 amino acids. V gave up 4 bases and J gave up 4 bases, with 13 bases separating them. Here the CDR3 DNA reads TGTGCCAGCAGTGTTGGGGGACAACTTAATGAAAAACTGTTTTTT. It yields the protein CASSVGGQLNEKLFF.